This TCR beta chain derives from a study of OX40 agonist ivuxolimab in advanced cancers. Across the study: The patients received agonistic anti-OX40 (CD134) antibody ivuxolimab. Previous treatment with anti-PD-1, anti-PD-L1 or anti-CTLA-4 therapy was allowed; about 40% had received some. The study's findings and limits: Researchers report that CD8+ T cells had, on average, more expanded clones than CD4+.

Some clones are missing from TCRdb's copy, which holds only in-frame ones; the method was immunoSEQ multiplex PCR. This sample has around 83,000 clones; 88% occur once, and the top ten carry about 4%. Patients were excluded for autoimmune disease history or systemic immunosuppression. About this clone itself: Its specificity is unknown.

The input for sequencing was CD4+ or CD8+ T cells sorted from blood, taken in a trial of the OX40 agonist ivuxolimab. The receptor was derived from an adult with an advanced solid tumor such as melanoma, head and neck, liver or kidney cancer.

CDR3 DNA: TGCGCCAGCAGCTTGGGTCCGGGGGCCTACGAGCAGTACTTC. This sequence encodes CASSLGPGAYEQYF. J is TRBJ2-7 and V is TRBV5-1; TRBD2 is a possible D gene (6 bases). Per the germline V gene, CDR1 is SGHRS and CDR2 is YFSETQ. This CDR3 contains 14 residues. With 0 bases removed from V and 2 bases from J, the gap between germline ends came to 9 bases.